The 31 T cell receptor beta chains in this list originate from one sample, sequenced in a study of T cell responses to AZD1222 COVID-19 vaccine. Method: immunoSEQ multiplex PCR; TCRdb's copy keeps in-frame clones and lacks some. The repertoire holds 60,000 to 90,000 clones, with about 74% as singletons. This sample comprised peripheral blood, obtained 28 days after the second dose of the MenACWY control vaccine. Receptor source: an adult who received the MenACWY meningococcal vaccine as a control.

This chain links TRBV3-1 (or the pseudogene TRBV3-2) with TRBJ2-1; D may correspond to TRBD1 or TRBD2 (5 bases each). Per germline, CDR1 LGHDT and CDR2 YNNKEL (reference sequence). Trimming cost V 4 bases and J 2 bases, with 9 bases left between them. This CDR3 has 14 residues. CDR3 loop: CASSRDGAYNEQFF. In DNA form, the CDR3 reads TGTGCCAGCAGCCGGGACGGTGCCTACAATGAGCAGTTCTTC.

This sequence joins TRBV6-1 and TRBJ1-1, with no clear D. Per the germline V gene, CDR1 is MNHNS and CDR2 is SASEGT. This CDR3 is built from 17 residues. Between the trimmed V and J ends, which lost 3 bases and 1 base, there was a span of 18 bases. The CDR3 bases are TGTGCCAGCAGTGATGGGCCGCGTATGAACTCGAACACTGAAGCTTTCTTT. This gives the protein CASSDGPRMNSNTEAFF.

V is TRBV19 and J is TRBJ1-1; D remains ambiguous. V lost 3 bases, J lost 2 bases, and 10 bases lay in between. The germline CDR1 and CDR2 sequences are LNHDA and SQIVND (reference sequence). The CDR3 contains 14 residues. The CDR3: CASSIPGRNTEAFF. For the CDR3, the DNA is TGTGCCAGTAGTATTCCAGGACGAAACACTGAAGCTTTCTTT.

The gene calls are TRBV11-2 and TRBJ2-1, with TRBD2 identical over 7 bases. Germline V CDR1 and CDR2: SGHAT, FQNNGV. With V trimmed by 1 base and J by 7 bases, 4 bases remained unmatched. The CDR3 is 14 residues long. CDR3 DNA: TGTGCCAGCAGCTTAGGCGGGAGTGGTAATGAGCAGTTCTTC. Residues: CASSLGGSGNEQFF.

J is TRBJ1-4 and V is TRBV25-1; possibly TRBD1 for D (5 bases). Germline V gene data show CDR1 as MGHDK and CDR2 as SYGVNS. The CDR3 sequence is 14 residues long. Between the trimmed V and J ends, which lost 8 bases and 7 bases, there was a span of 17 bases. The CDR3 spells CASEATDASEKLFF. The CDR3 coding sequence is TGTGCCAGCGAAGCGACAGATGCGTCTGAAAAACTGTTTTTT.

V and J are TRBV19 and TRBJ2-3; D is unclear. Germline CDR1 LNHDA, CDR2 SQIVND (reference sequence). V lost 7 bases to trimming and J lost 2 bases, with 4 bases between them. The CDR3 runs 11 residues. CDR3 region: CASMDTDTQYF. Written as DNA, the CDR3 is TGTGCCAGTATGGACACAGATACGCAGTATTTT.

This clone was counted between two and nine times. The chain couples TRBV28 to TRBJ1-2, with D unclear. CDR3 length: 13 residues. The germline V and J ends were trimmed by 5 bases and 5 bases, with 12 bases remaining between them. Germline values: CDR1 MDHEN, CDR2 SYDVKM. The CDR3 sequence is CASSDRDPYGYTF. The DNA of the CDR3 is TGTGCCAGCAGTGACCGGGATCCGTATGGCTACACCTTC.

The chain carries TRBV12-3 or TRBV12-4 and TRBJ1-2; D is perhaps TRBD1 (6 bases). V lost 8 bases, J lost 6 bases, and 13 bases lay in between. This CDR3 region has 12 residues. The CDR3 spells CASAANRDGYTF. The CDR3 bases are TGTGCCAGCGCAGCTAACAGGGATGGCTACACCTTC.

V and J are TRBV6-1 and TRBJ2-7, with 8 bases aligning to TRBD2. Trimming removed 2 bases from V and 1 base from J; junction bases left unmatched: 4. The CDR3 has 15 amino acids. The V gene's germline CDR1 is MNHNS and CDR2 SASEGT. CDR3 DNA: TGTGCCAGCAGTGAAAACACTAGCGGATCCTACGAGCAGTACTTC. Translated, it gives CASSENTSGSYEQYF.

The chain employs TRBV19 and TRBJ1-1; D possibly corresponds to TRBD1 (5 bases). The CDR3 contains 12 residues. Per the germline V gene, CDR1 is LNHDA and CDR2 is SQIVND (reference sequence). V was pared by 2 bases and J by 7 bases, with 8 bases between. CDR3 loop: CASSIQGLEAFF. The CDR3 DNA is TGTGCCAGTAGTATACAGGGACTTGAAGCTTTCTTT.

The chain links TRBV24-1 to TRBJ2-7; the match to TRBD1 covers 9 bases. V gave up 5 bases and J gave up 3 bases; unmatched junction bases: 7. The CDR3 totals 15 residues. Germline V gene sequence: CDR1 KGHDR, CDR2 SFDVKD. The CDR3 DNA sequence: TGTGCCACCAGTGCGTCCGGGACAGGGAGCTACGAGCAGTACTTC. Its protein is CATSASGTGSYEQYF.

In this sample, this clone turned up once. The rearrangement uses TRBV5-8 and TRBJ2-3; D tentatively fits TRBD1 or TRBD2 (5 bases each). CDR3 size: 15 residues. The V gene's germline CDR1 is SGHTS and CDR2 YDEGEE. With 2 bases removed from V and 2 bases from J, the gap between germline ends came to 12 bases. The CDR3 protein is CASSFRGASTDTQYF. In nucleotides, the CDR3 is TGTGCCAGCAGCTTTAGAGGGGCCTCCACAGATACGCAGTATTTT.

This clone has a single count. The genes are TRBV7-9 and TRBJ2-3; 11 bases map to TRBD1. V gave up 4 bases and J gave up 3 bases; unmatched junction bases: 3. Germline CDR1 and CDR2: SEHNR and FQNEAQ (reference sequence). CDR3 length equals 15 residues. The CDR3 spells CASSSGQGATDTQYF. In DNA, the CDR3 is TGTGCCAGCAGCTCCGGACAGGGGGCTACAGATACGCAGTATTTT.

The rearrangement uses TRBV5-6 and TRBJ2-6; 8 bases align to TRBD1. The CDR3 is 15 amino acids. CDR1 is SGHDT, CDR2 YYEEEE, per germline. V was pared by 4 bases and J by 4 bases, with 4 bases of the junction left unmatched. As DNA, the CDR3 is TGTGCCAGCAGCCTGACAGGGGTCGGGGCCAACGTCCTGACTTTC. As protein: CASSLTGVGANVLTF. Variable domain in full (rest from reference TRBV5-6 and TRBJ2-6): DAGVTQSPTHLIKTRGQQVTLRCSPKSGHDTVSWYQQALGQGPQFIFQYYEEEERQRGNFPDRFSGHQFPNYSSELNVNALLLGDSALYLCASSLTGVGANVLTFGAGSRLTVL.

This clone was seen only a few times. The V call is TRBV18, the J call TRBJ1-6; D unresolved. CDR3 size: 13 residues. Germline V lookup: CDR1 KGHSH, CDR2 LQKENI. With 2 bases removed from V and 7 bases from J, the gap between germline ends came to 6 bases. The CDR3 loop reads CASSPNRNSPLHF. DNA for the CDR3: TGTGCCAGCTCACCAAACAGAAATTCACCCCTCCACTTT.

This clone was counted once. The chain is built from TRBV29-1 and TRBJ1-2; D unresolved. Trimming pared 4 bases from V and 8 bases from J, leaving 17 bases between. Germline assignment: CDR1 SQVTM and CDR2 ANQGSEA. The CDR3 runs to 13 residues. The CDR3 region is CSVGAPEGPGYTF. Written as DNA, the CDR3 is TGCAGCGTTGGAGCCCCCGAGGGCCCCGGCTACACCTTC.

The chain links TRBV30 to TRBJ2-2; 9 bases fit TRBD2. Germline CDR1 GTSNPN, CDR2 SVGIG (reference sequence). The CDR3 loop spans 15 amino acids. V dropped 8 bases and J dropped 3; count of bases not matched to a gene: 10. The CDR3 spells CARSRGGAYTGELFF. The DNA for the CDR3 is TGTGCCCGGTCGCGCGGGGGGGCCTACACCGGGGAGCTGTTTTTT.

The chain is built from TRBV2 and TRBJ2-1; TRBD2 agrees at 14 bases. V gave up 7 bases and J gave up 6 bases; unmatched junction bases: 11. From germline, CDR1 is SNHLY and CDR2 FYNNEI. This CDR3 region has 17 residues. CDR3 sequence: CASNPPGGLAGVNEQFF. The CDR3 DNA reads TGTGCCAGCAACCCCCCAGGGGGACTAGCGGGAGTCAATGAGCAGTTCTTC.

The chain has TRBV30 and TRBJ2-3, with D unclear. The V and J ends lost 1 base and 6 bases respectively, with 5 bases between them. Germline-derived CDR1 and CDR2 are GTSNPN and SVGIG (reference sequence). The CDR3 is 11 residues long. The CDR3 coding sequence is TGTGCCTGGAGTGGCAGTGATACGCAGTATTTT. Protein sequence: CAWSGSDTQYF.

This chain joins TRBV2 and TRBJ1-2; unclear D gene. V was shortened by 6 bases and J by 8 bases, with 16 bases between the two germline ends. The CDR3 is 13 amino acids. Germline-derived CDR1 and CDR2 are SNHLY and FYNNEI. CDR3 in amino acids: CASSRVQSLGYTF. In DNA form, the CDR3 reads TGTGCCAGCAGCCGAGTGCAGAGTCTCGGCTACACCTTC.

In the case of this clone: This sequence may be a read error, since a much larger clone differs from it by one base. This rearrangement joins TRBV7-8 to TRBJ1-1; D may be TRBD1 (6 bases). Looked up from germline, CDR1 is SGHVS and CDR2 is FQNEAQ. Trimming took 5 bases from V and 4 from J, leaving 8 bases between them. The CDR3 covers 12 residues. The CDR3 spells CASSPRGTEAFF. The DNA of the CDR3 is TGTGCCAGCAGCCCCAGGGGCACTGAAGCTTTCTTT.

The chain couples TRBV2 to TRBJ2-5; D remains ambiguous. The CDR3 spans 13 residues. The germline CDR1 and CDR2 sequences are SNHLY and FYNNEI. V dropped 6 bases and J dropped 2 bases, with 10 bases sitting between them. The CDR3 sequence is CASRRAWQETQYF. CDR3 bases: TGTGCCAGCAGACGCGCCTGGCAAGAGACCCAGTACTTC.

The chain carries TRBV13 and TRBJ2-5, with D hard to call. Germline V gene data show CDR1 as PRHDT and CDR2 as FYEKMQ (reference sequence). This CDR3 is 15 amino acids long. Trimming stripped 4 bases from V and 5 bases from J, with 17 bases between. The CDR3 DNA reads as TGTGCCAGCAGCTGGCACGTAGCAGGCGCGGAGACCCAGTACTTC. Amino acid sequence: CASSWHVAGAETQYF.

The chain carries TRBV2 and TRBJ2-2; TRBD1 matches at 7 bases. The CDR3 loop spans 15 amino acids. Germline assignment: CDR1 SNHLY and CDR2 FYNNEI. The V segment lost 8 bases and the J segment 8 bases; nucleotides outside the gene matches: 14. The CDR3 DNA follows: TGTGCCAGCTCCTTCGGGGACAGCGATACGGGGGAGCTGTTTTTT. Amino acids: CASSFGDSDTGELFF.

The chain has TRBV3-1 (or the pseudogene TRBV3-2) and TRBJ2-1; 11 bases line up with TRBD2. The J segment lost 8 bases and the V segment lost 3 bases, leaving 6 bases of the junction unmatched. CDR1 and CDR2 (germline): LGHDT, YNNKEL (reference sequence). The CDR3 totals 15 residues. The CDR3 DNA is TGTGCCAGCAGCCAGGGGACTAGCGGACTACATGAGCAGTTCTTC. This codes for CASSQGTSGLHEQFF.

CDR3 sequence: CASRSPGEVATEAFF. In DNA, the CDR3 is TGTGCCAGCAGATCACCAGGGGAAGTAGCCACTGAAGCTTTCTTT. This rearrangement joins TRBV6-5 to TRBJ1-1; TRBD1 might be the D (6 bases). CDR1 is MNHEY, CDR2 SVGAGI, per germline. CDR3 length: 15 residues. Trimming took off 6 bases at V and 4 bases at J, with 18 bases between the two ends.

This clone appeared a single time. The rearrangement joins TRBV6-5 to TRBJ2-5; 9 bases are a match to TRBD1. The V segment lost 6 bases and the J segment 5 bases; nucleotides outside the gene matches: 10. Looked up from germline, CDR1 is MNHEY and CDR2 is SVGAGI. This CDR3 has 15 amino acids. For the CDR3, the DNA is TGTGCCAGCAGCCGGGACAGGGAGATAGGGGAGACCCAGTACTTC. Protein product: CASSRDREIGETQYF.

The rearrangement links TRBV15 to TRBJ2-2; D ambiguous. The CDR3 loop spans 15 amino acids. Per germline, CDR1 LNHNV and CDR2 YYDKDF (reference sequence). The V and J ends lost 1 base and 3 bases respectively, with 9 bases between them. The CDR3 spells CATSRGGPHTGELFF. The DNA for the CDR3 is TGTGCCACCAGCAGAGGTGGGCCTCACACCGGGGAGCTGTTTTTT.

The sample holds one count of this clone. The V call is TRBV7-9, the J call TRBJ2-2; D uncertain. CDR1 is SEHNR and CDR2 is FQNEAQ in the germline V gene (reference sequence). The ends were cut back, 5 bases at V and 4 bases at J, with 26 bases in the middle. CDR3 length: 19 amino acids. CDR3 amino acids: CASSPRNFERSSTTGELFF. As DNA, the CDR3 is TGTGCCAGCAGCCCCCGCAATTTCGAGCGTTCCAGCACCACCGGGGAGCTGTTTTTT.

Turning to this clone: Other DNA sequences from this sample encode an identical CDR3 as well. This chain connects TRBV19 to TRBJ1-1; D call uncertain. The CDR3 runs to 13 residues. Trimming pared 5 bases from V and 1 base from J, leaving 8 bases between. From germline, CDR1 is LNHDA and CDR2 SQIVND (reference sequence). In DNA, the CDR3 is TGTGCCAGTAGTCCGGGAGGGAACACTGAAGCTTTCTTT. Encoded protein: CASSPGGNTEAFF.

The chain uses TRBV19 and TRBJ1-6; D is perhaps TRBD1 (6 bases). This CDR3 has 12 amino acids. Trimming stripped 10 bases from V and 7 bases from J, with 11 bases between. Germline CDR1 is LNHDA and CDR2 is SQIVND (reference sequence). The CDR3 region has the DNA TGTGCCACACGGGGGGCGAATTCACCCCTCCACTTT. Its translation is CATRGANSPLHF.